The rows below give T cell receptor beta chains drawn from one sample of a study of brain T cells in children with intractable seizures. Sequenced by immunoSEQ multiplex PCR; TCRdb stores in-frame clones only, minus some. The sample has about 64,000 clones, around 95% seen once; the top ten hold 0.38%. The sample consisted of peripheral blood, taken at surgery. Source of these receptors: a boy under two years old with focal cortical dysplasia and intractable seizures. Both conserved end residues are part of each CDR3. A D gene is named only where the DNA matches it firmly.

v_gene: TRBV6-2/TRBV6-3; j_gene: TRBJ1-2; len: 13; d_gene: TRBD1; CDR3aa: CASSPGTGYGYTF; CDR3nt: TGTGCCAGCAGTCCCGGGACAGGATATGGCTACACCTTC
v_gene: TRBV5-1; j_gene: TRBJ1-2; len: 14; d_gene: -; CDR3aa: CASSLEPGPVGYTF; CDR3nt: TGCGCCAGCAGCTTGGAACCAGGGCCAGTGGGCTACACCTTC
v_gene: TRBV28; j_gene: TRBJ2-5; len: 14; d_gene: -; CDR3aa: CASSLYVGSETQYF; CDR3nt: TGTGCCAGCAGTTTATACGTAGGTTCCGAGACCCAGTACTTC
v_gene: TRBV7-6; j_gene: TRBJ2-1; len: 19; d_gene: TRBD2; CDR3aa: CASSRWTSGGGIRLNEQFF; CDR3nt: TGTGCCAGCAGCCGATGGACTAGCGGGGGGGGCATCAGACTAAATGAGCAGTTCTTC
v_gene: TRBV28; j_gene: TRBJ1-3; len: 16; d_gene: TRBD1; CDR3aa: CASSLGGTGEGNTIYF; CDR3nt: TGTGCCAGCAGTTTGGGGGGGACAGGGGAAGGAAACACCATATATTTT
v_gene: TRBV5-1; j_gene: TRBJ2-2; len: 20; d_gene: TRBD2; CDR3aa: CASSLLVAGGPIANTGELFF; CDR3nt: TGCGCCAGCAGCTTGTTAGTAGCGGGAGGGCCAATTGCGAACACCGGGGAGCTGTTTTTT
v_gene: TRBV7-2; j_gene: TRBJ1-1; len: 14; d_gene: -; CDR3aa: CASSFSGKGTEAFF; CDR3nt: TGTGCCAGCAGCTTCTCAGGGAAGGGCACTGAAGCTTTCTTT
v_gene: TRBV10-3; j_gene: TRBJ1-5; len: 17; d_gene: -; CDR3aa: CAISARWGVGVNQPQHF; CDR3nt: TGTGCCATCAGTGCAAGGTGGGGGGTAGGGGTCAATCAGCCCCAGCATTTT
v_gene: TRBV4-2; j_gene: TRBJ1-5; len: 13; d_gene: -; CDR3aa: CASSQDWGQPQHF; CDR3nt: TGTGCCAGCAGCCAAGACTGGGGGCAGCCCCAGCATTTT
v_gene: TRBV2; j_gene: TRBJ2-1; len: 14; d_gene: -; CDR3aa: CASRTTNVSGEQFF; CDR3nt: TGTGCCAGCAGAACAACCAACGTTTCGGGGGAGCAGTTCTTC
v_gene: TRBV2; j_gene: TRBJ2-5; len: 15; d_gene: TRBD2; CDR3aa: CASSFGLAGVETQYF; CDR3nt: TGTGCCAGCAGCTTCGGACTAGCGGGTGTGGAGACCCAGTACTTC